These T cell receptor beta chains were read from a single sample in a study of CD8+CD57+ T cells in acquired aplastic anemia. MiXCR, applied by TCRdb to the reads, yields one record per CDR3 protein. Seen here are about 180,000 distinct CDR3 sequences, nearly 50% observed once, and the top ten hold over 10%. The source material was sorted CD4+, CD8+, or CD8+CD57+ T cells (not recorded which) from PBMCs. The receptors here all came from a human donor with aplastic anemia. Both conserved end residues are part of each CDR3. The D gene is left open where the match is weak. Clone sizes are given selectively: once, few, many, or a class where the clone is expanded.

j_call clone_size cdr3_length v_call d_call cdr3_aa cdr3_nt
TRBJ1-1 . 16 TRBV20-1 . CSARAAGGPVSTEAFF TGCAGTGCTAGAGCCGCGGGGGGGCCGGTGAGCACTGAAGCTTTCTTT
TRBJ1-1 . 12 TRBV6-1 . CASSQDSTEAFF TGTGCCAGCAGCCAGGACAGTACTGAAGCTTTCTTT
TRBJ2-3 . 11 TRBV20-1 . CSAEAGWTQYF TGCAGTGCTGAAGCAGGGTGGACGCAGTATTTT
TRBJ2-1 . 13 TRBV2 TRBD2 CASSVSGINEQFF TGTGCCAGCAGTGTGAGCGGGATAAATGAGCAGTTCTTC
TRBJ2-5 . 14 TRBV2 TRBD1 CASSADRAQETQYF TGTGCCAGCAGTGCCGACAGGGCGCAAGAGACCCAGTACTTC
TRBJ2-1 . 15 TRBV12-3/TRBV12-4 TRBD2 CASAYSGSFDYEQFF TGTGCCAGCGCATATAGCGGGAGTTTCGACTATGAGCAGTTCTTC
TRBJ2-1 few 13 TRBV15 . CATSRDRTNEQFF TGTGCCACCAGCAGAGACAGGACAAATGAGCAGTTCTTC
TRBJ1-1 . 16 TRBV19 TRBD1 CASSIPGTGGFVEAFF TGTGCCAGTAGTATACCCGGGACAGGGGGATTCGTTGAAGCTTTCTTT
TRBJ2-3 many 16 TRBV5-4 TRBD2 CASSLGGLTSTDTQYF TGTGCCAGCAGCTTGGGGGGACTAACGAGCACAGATACGCAGTATTTT
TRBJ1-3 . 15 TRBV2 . CASSAEGLSGNTIYF TGTGCCAGCAGTGCTGAGGGGCTAAGTGGAAACACCATATATTTT
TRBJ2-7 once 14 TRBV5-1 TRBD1 CASSVGDRGYEQYF TGCGCCAGCAGCGTGGGGGACAGGGGCTACGAGCAGTACTTC
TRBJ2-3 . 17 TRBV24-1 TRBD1 CATAPGTGQGASDTQYF TGTGCCACCGCACCGGGGACGGGACAGGGGGCCTCAGATACGCAGTATTTT
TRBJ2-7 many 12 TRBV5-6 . CASSPGVGKQYF TGTGCCAGCAGCCCGGGCGTAGGGAAGCAGTACTTC
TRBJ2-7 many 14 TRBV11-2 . CASSLGYRSYEQYF TGTGCCAGCAGCTTAGGGTACCGCTCCTACGAGCAGTACTTC